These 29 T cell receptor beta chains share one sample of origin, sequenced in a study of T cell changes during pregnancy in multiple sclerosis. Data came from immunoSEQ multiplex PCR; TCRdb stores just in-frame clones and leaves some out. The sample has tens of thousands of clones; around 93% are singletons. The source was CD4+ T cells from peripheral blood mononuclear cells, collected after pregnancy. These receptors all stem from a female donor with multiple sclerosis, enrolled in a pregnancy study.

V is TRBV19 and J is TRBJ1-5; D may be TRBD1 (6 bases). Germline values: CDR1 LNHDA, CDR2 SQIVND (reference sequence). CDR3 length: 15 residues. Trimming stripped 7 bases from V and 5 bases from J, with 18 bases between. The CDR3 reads CASKISGTRHQPQHF. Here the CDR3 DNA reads TGTGCCAGTAAAATATCAGGGACAAGGCATCAGCCCCAGCATTTT. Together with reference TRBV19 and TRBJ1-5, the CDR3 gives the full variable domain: DGGITQSPKYLFRKEGQNVTLSCEQNLNHDAMYWYRQDPGQGLRLIYYSQIVNDFQKGDIAEGYSVSREKKESFPLTVTSAQKNPTAFYLCASKISGTRHQPQHFGDGTRLSIL.

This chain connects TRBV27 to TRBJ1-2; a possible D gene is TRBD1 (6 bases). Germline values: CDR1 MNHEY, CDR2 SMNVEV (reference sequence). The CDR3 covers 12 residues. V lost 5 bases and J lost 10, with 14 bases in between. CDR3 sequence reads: CASSVQGSVYTF. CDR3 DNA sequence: TGTGCCAGCAGTGTCCAGGGGAGCGTCTACACCTTC.

The CDR3 DNA reads TGTGCCAGCAGCATACAGGGGTTTGGTTATGGCTACACCTTC. It translates to CASSIQGFGYGYTF. The V gene is TRBV5-6, the J gene TRBJ1-2; 7 nucleotides match TRBD1. Germline V gene sequence: CDR1 SGHDT, CDR2 YYEEEE. The CDR3 covers 14 residues. The V segment lost 4 bases and the J segment 5 bases; nucleotides outside the gene matches: 8.

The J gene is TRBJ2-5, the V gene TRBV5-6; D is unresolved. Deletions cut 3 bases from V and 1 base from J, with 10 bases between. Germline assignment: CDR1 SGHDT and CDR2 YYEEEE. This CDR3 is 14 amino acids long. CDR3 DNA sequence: TGTGCCAGCAGCTCGGGTCCTTTCCAAGAGACCCAGTACTTC. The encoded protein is CASSSGPFQETQYF.

As DNA, the CDR3 is TGTGCCAGCAGTTACCAAGCCCCCGGGACTCCGCATTTT. Its protein is CASSYQAPGTPHF. The rearrangement uses TRBV6-6 and TRBJ1-5, with D perhaps TRBD1 (5 bases). V lost 2 bases, J lost 15 bases, and 17 bases lay in between. Germline values: CDR1 MNHNY, CDR2 SVGAGI (reference sequence). This CDR3 contains 13 residues.

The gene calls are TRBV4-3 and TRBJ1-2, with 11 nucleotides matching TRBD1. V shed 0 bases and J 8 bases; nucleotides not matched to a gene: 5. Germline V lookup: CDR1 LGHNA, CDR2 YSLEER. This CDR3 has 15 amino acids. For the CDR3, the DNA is TGCGCCAGCAGCCAAGACCGGACAGGGGGCTGGGGCTACACCTTC. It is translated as CASSQDRTGGWGYTF.

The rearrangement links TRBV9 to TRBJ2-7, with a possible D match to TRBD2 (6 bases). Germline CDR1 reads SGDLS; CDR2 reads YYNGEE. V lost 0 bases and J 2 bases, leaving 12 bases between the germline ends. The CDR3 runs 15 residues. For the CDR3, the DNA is TGTGCCAGCAGCGTAGGAGGCGGGGATACCTACGAGCAGTACTTC. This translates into CASSVGGGDTYEQYF.

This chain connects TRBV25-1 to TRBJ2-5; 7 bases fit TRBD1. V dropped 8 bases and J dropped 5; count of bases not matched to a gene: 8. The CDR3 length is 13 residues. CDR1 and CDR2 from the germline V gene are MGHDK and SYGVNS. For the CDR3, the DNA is TGTGCCAGCGGACGACAGGGTATGGAGACCCAGTACTTC. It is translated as CASGRQGMETQYF.

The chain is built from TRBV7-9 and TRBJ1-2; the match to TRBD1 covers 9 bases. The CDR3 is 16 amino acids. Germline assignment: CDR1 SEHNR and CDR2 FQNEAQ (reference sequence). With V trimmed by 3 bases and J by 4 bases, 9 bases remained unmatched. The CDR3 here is CASSLRTGAYIYGYTF. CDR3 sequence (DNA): TGTGCCAGCAGCTTGAGGACAGGGGCTTATATCTATGGCTACACCTTC.

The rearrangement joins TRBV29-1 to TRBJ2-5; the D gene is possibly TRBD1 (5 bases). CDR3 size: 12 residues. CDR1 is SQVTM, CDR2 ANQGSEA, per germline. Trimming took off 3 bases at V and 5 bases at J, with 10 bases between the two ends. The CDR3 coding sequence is TGCAGCGTTGAGAGGCAGGGCGAGACCCAGTACTTC. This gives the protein CSVERQGETQYF.

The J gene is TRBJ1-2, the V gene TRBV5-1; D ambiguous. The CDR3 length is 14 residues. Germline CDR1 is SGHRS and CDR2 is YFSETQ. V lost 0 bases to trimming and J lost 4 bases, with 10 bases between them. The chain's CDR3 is CASSLDGEAYGYTF. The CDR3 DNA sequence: TGCGCCAGCAGCTTGGATGGGGAGGCCTATGGCTACACCTTC.

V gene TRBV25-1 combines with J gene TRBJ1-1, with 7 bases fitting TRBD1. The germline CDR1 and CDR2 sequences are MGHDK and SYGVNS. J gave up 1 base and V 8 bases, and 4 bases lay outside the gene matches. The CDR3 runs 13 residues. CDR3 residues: CASVRTGNTEAFF. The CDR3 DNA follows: TGTGCCAGCGTGAGGACAGGGAACACTGAAGCTTTCTTT.

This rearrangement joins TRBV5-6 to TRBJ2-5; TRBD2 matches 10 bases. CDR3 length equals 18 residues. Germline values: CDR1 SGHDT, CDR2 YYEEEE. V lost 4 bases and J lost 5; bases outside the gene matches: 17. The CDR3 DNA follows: TGTGCCAGCAGCGGGGAGGTGTTAGCGGGGGGAAGAGGGGAGACCCAGTACTTC. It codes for CASSGEVLAGGRGETQYF.

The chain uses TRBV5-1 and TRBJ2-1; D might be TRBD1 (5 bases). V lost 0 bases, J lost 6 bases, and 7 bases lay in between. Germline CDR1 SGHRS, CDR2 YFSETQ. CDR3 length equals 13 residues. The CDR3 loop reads CASSLEGFNEQFF. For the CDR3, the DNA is TGCGCCAGCAGCTTGGAGGGGTTCAATGAGCAGTTCTTC.

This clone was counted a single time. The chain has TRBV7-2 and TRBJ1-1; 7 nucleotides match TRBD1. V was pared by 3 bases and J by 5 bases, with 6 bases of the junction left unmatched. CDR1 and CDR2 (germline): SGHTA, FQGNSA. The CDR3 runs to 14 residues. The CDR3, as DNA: TGTGCCAGCAGCTTCGGACAGGTGAGGACTGAAGCTTTCTTT. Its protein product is CASSFGQVRTEAFF.

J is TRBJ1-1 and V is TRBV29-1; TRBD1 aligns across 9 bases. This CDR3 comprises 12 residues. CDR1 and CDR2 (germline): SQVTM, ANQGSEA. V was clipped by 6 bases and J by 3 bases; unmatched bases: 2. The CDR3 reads CSVDRGDTEAFF. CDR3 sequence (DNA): TGCAGCGTAGACAGGGGGGACACTGAAGCTTTCTTT.

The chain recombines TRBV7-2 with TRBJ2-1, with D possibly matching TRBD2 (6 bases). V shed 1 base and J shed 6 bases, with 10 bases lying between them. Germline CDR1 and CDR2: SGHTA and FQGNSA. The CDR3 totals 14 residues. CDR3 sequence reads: CASSLELASNEQFF. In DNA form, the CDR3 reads TGTGCCAGCAGCTTAGAACTAGCTAGCAATGAGCAGTTCTTC.

CDR3 nucleotide sequence: TGTGCCAGCAGCTTAACAATTACAGGGAGTGAGCAGTTCTTC. It is translated as CASSLTITGSEQFF. The chain carries TRBV7-9 and TRBJ2-1, with D perhaps TRBD1 (6 bases). Germline CDR1 is SEHNR and CDR2 is FQNEAQ (reference sequence). The ends were cut back, 2 bases at V and 9 bases at J, with 14 bases in the middle. CDR3 length: 14 amino acids.

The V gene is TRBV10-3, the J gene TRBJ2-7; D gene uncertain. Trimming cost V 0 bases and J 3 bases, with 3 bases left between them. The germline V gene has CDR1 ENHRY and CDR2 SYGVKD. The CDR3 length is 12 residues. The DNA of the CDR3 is TGTGCCATCAGTGAGTCTAGCTACGAGCAGTACTTC. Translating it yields CAISESSYEQYF.

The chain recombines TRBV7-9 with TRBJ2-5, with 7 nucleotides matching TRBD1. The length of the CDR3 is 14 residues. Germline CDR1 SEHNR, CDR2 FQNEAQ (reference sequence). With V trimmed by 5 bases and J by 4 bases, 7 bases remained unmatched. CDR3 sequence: CASSQRQGGETQYF. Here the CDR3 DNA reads TGTGCCAGCAGCCAGCGACAGGGCGGAGAGACCCAGTACTTC.

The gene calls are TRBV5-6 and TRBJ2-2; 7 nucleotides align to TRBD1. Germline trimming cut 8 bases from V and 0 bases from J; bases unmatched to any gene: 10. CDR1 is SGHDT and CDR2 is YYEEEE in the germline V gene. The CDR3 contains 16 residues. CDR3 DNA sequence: TGTGCCAGGCTCCAACGGACAGGACCGAACACCGGGGAGCTGTTTTTT. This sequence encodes CARLQRTGPNTGELFF.

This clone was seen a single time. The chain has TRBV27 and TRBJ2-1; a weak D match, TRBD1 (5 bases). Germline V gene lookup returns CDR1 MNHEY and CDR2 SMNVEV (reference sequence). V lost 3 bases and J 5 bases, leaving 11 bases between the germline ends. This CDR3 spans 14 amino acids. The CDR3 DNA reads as TGTGCCAGCAGTTTCTCGACAGAAAACAATGAGCAGTTCTTC. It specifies CASSFSTENNEQFF.

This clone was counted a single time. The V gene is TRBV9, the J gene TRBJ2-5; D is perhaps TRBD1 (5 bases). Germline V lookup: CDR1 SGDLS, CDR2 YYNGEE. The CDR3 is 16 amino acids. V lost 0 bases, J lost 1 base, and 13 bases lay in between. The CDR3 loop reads CASSVGLRGTQETQYF. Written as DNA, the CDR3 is TGTGCCAGCAGCGTAGGATTAAGGGGTACCCAAGAGACCCAGTACTTC.

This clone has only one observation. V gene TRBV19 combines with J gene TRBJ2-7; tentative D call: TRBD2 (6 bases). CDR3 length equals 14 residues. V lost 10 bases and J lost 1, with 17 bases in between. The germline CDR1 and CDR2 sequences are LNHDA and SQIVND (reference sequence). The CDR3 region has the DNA TGTGCCACCTCGCCGGGGGAGTCGTCCTACGAGCAGTACTTC. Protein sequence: CATSPGESSYEQYF.

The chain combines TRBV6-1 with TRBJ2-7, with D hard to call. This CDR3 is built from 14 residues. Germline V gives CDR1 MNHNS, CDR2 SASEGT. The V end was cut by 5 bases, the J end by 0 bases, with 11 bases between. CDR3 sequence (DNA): TGTGCCAGCAGTCCCCGCACCAGCTCCTACGAGCAGTACTTC. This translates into CASSPRTSSYEQYF.

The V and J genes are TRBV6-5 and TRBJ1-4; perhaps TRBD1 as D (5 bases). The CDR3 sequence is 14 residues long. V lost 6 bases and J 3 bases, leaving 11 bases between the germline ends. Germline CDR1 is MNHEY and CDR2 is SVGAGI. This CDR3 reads CASRETEANEKLFF. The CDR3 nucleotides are TGTGCCAGCAGGGAGACAGAGGCTAATGAAAAACTGTTTTTT.

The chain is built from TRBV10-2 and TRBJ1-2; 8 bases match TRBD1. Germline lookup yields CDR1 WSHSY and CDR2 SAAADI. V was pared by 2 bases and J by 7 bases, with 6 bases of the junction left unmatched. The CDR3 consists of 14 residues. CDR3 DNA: TGCGCCAGCAGTGAGGTTCAGGGGGCGGGTGGCTACACCTTC. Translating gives CASSEVQGAGGYTF.

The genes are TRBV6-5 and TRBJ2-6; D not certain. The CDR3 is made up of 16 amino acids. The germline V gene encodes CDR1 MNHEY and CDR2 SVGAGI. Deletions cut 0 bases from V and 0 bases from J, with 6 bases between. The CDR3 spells CASSYSTYSGANVLTF. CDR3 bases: TGTGCCAGCAGTTACTCGACATACTCTGGGGCCAACGTCCTGACTTTC.

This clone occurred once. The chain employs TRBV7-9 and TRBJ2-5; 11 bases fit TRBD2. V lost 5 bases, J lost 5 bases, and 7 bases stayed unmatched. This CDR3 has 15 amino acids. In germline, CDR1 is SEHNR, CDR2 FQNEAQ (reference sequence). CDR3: CASSHSGGARETQYF. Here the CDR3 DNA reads TGTGCCAGCAGCCATAGCGGGGGGGCCCGGGAGACCCAGTACTTC.